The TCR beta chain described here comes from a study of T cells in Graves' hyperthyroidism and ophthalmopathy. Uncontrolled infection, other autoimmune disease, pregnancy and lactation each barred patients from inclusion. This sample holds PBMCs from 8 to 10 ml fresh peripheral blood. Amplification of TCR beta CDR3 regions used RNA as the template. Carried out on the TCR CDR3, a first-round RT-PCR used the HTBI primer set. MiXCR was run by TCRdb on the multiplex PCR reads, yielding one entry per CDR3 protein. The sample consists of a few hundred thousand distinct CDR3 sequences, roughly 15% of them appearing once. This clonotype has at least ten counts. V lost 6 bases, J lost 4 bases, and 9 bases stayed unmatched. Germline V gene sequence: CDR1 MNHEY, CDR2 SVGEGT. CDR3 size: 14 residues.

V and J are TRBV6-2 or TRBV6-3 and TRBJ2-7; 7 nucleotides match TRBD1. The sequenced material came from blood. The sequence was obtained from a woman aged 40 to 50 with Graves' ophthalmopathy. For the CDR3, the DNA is TGTGCCAGCAGCCGTCAGGGGGAGAGTTACGAGCAGTACTTC. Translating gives CASSRQGESYEQYF.